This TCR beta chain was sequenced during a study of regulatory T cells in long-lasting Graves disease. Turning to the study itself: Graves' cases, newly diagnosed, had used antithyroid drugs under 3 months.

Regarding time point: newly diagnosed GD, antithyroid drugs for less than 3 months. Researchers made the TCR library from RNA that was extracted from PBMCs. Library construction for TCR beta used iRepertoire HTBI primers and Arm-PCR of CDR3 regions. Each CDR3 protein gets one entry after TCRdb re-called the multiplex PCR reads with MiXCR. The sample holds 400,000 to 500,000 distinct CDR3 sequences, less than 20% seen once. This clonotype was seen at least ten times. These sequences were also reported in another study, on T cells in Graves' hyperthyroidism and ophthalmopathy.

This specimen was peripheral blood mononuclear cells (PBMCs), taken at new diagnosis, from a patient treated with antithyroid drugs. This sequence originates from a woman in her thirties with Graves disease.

CDR3 sequence (DNA): TGTGCCAGCAGTTATGGGTCGGGGGCCAACGTCCTGACTTTC. As protein: CASSYGSGANVLTF. The rearrangement uses TRBV6-9 and TRBJ2-6; D is ambiguous. This CDR3 is 14 amino acids long. Trimming shortened V by 2 bases and J by 4 bases, and 6 bases separated the two germline ends. Germline V lookup: CDR1 MNHGY, CDR2 SVAAGI.